This is a list of T cell receptor beta chains from one sample in a study of CD8+ T cells in alopecia areata. Profiling relied on immunoSEQ multiplex PCR, and the TCRdb table lists in-frame clones only, not all of them. The profile shows 15,000 to 17,000 clones, more than 45% of them singletons. The sample consisted of skin. The receptor source for this set is a human donor with alopecia areata. Each CDR3 is given with its conserved first and last residue. D genes are given only for firm matches. Expanded clones get a size class; other rows say once, few or many, or leave the size out.

abundance	d_gene	v_gene	j_gene	CDR3aa	CDR3nt
-	TRBD2	TRBV6-5	TRBJ2-7	CASSPGTSETYEQYF	TGTGCCAGCAGTCCTGGGACTAGCGAGACCTACGAGCAGTACTTC
medium-sized	-	TRBV18	TRBJ2-1	CASSPFSYSSSYNEQFF	TGTGCCAGCTCACCATTCAGCTACTCTAGCTCCTACAATGAGCAGTTCTTC
-	-	TRBV5-4	TRBJ2-6	CASSLAPSSGANVLTF	TGTGCCAGCAGCCTCGCCCCGTCCTCTGGGGCCAACGTCCTGACTTTC
-	-	TRBV2	TRBJ2-1	CASSKSSRYNEQFF	TGTGCCAGCAGTAAGTCTAGCAGATACAATGAGCAGTTCTTC
-	TRBD2	TRBV15	TRBJ2-1	CATSRSPGLAGVHNEQFF	TGTGCCACCAGCAGATCCCCCGGACTAGCGGGTGTCCACAATGAGCAGTTCTTC
-	TRBD1	TRBV5-6	TRBJ2-5	CASSPPRRQGPYQETQYF	TGTGCCAGCAGCCCGCCACGGCGACAGGGACCGTACCAAGAGACCCAGTACTTC
-	-	TRBV2	TRBJ2-2	CASSEARVNTGELFF	TGTGCCAGCAGTGAAGCGCGAGTGAACACCGGGGAGCTGTTTTTT
-	-	TRBV7-7	TRBJ2-1	CASSSSPGNEQFF	TGTGCTAGCAGCTCCTCCCCAGGGAATGAGCAGTTCTTC
few	TRBD1	TRBV11-2	TRBJ2-5	CASSLAQGAETQYF	TGTGCCAGCAGCTTAGCACAGGGGGCTGAGACCCAGTACTTC
once	TRBD2	TRBV27	TRBJ2-5	CASSLSWEGRETQYF	TGTGCCAGCAGTTTAAGCTGGGAGGGCCGGGAGACCCAGTACTTC